A selection of T cell receptor beta chains follows, all from one sample in a study of blood T cell repertoires in COVID-19. Only in-frame clones appear in the TCRdb table, and some are missing; sequencing was by immunoSEQ multiplex PCR. The table shows more than 150,000 clones, with around 85% occurring only once. The sample comprised peripheral blood. All receptors come from a woman older than 75 with acute or convalescent COVID-19. CDR3s include the opening cysteine and the closing phenylalanine or tryptophan. A D gene is named only where the DNA matches it firmly. Size tells how often a clone was seen (once, few, many) or the class of an expanded clone, and some rows leave it out.

v_gene: TRBV19
abundance: -
len: 14
j_gene: TRBJ1-4
d_gene: -
CDR3aa: CASSPTVTNEKLFF
CDR3nt: TGTGCCAGTAGTCCCACGGTTACTAATGAAAAACTGTTTTTT

v_gene: TRBV5-4
abundance: -
len: 13
j_gene: TRBJ1-1
d_gene: -
CDR3aa: CASSLERGGEAFF
CDR3nt: TGTGCCAGCAGCTTAGAAAGAGGAGGTGAAGCTTTCTTT

v_gene: TRBV10-3
abundance: -
len: 15
j_gene: TRBJ1-5
d_gene: TRBD1
CDR3aa: CAISDNRGSSQPQHF
CDR3nt: TGTGCCATCAGTGATAACAGGGGATCAAGTCAGCCCCAGCATTTT

v_gene: TRBV27
abundance: -
len: 13
j_gene: TRBJ1-1
d_gene: -
CDR3aa: CASKGAGNTEAFF
CDR3nt: TGTGCCAGCAAAGGGGCAGGGAACACTGAAGCTTTCTTT

v_gene: TRBV7-7
abundance: -
len: 16
j_gene: TRBJ2-3
d_gene: -
CDR3aa: CASSPLATGGTDTQYF
CDR3nt: TGTGCCAGCAGTCCCTTAGCGACCGGGGGTACAGATACGCAGTATTTT

v_gene: TRBV14
abundance: -
len: 16
j_gene: TRBJ2-1
d_gene: TRBD2
CDR3aa: CASSQQGLAGLNEQFF
CDR3nt: TGTGCCAGCAGCCAACAAGGACTAGCGGGTTTAAATGAGCAGTTCTTC

v_gene: TRBV5-1
abundance: -
len: 16
j_gene: TRBJ2-7
d_gene: -
CDR3aa: CASSLGDGRRAYEQYF
CDR3nt: TGCGCCAGCAGCCTGGGGGACGGCCGGAGGGCATACGAGCAGTACTTC

v_gene: TRBV4-3
abundance: -
len: 17
j_gene: TRBJ2-1
d_gene: TRBD2
CDR3aa: CASSQDPPSGGYNEQFF
CDR3nt: TGCGCCAGCAGCCAAGATCCCCCCAGCGGGGGCTACAATGAGCAGTTCTTC

v_gene: TRBV5-4
abundance: -
len: 16
j_gene: TRBJ2-5
d_gene: -
CDR3aa: CASTSLSGTNQETQYF
CDR3nt: TGTGCCAGCACCTCATTATCCGGGACAAACCAAGAGACCCAGTACTTC

v_gene: TRBV7-9
abundance: once
len: 14
j_gene: TRBJ1-2
d_gene: TRBD1
CDR3aa: CASARDSKGYGYTF
CDR3nt: TGTGCCAGCGCTCGGGACAGCAAGGGCTATGGCTACACCTTC

v_gene: TRBV6-6
abundance: -
len: 15
j_gene: TRBJ1-3
d_gene: TRBD1
CDR3aa: CASSTPLTGRNTIYF
CDR3nt: TGTGCCAGCAGCACCCCATTGACAGGGAGAAACACCATATATTTT

v_gene: TRBV5-1
abundance: -
len: 13
j_gene: TRBJ1-2
d_gene: -
CDR3aa: CASQAPANYGYTF
CDR3nt: TGCGCCAGTCAAGCTCCCGCTAACTATGGCTACACCTTC

v_gene: TRBV15
abundance: -
len: 16
j_gene: TRBJ2-7
d_gene: -
CDR3aa: CATSRGTVSSSYEQYF
CDR3nt: TGTGCCACCAGCAGAGGAACGGTGTCGAGCTCCTACGAGCAGTACTTC

v_gene: TRBV30
abundance: -
len: 15
j_gene: TRBJ1-1
d_gene: TRBD1
CDR3aa: CAWSRGGTVNTEAFF
CDR3nt: TGTGCCTGGAGCCGGGGGGGGACAGTGAACACTGAAGCTTTCTTT

v_gene: TRBV7-2
abundance: once
len: 12
j_gene: TRBJ2-1
d_gene: TRBD2
CDR3aa: CASSSAGGEQFF
CDR3nt: TGTGCCAGCAGCTCAGCGGGGGGTGAGCAGTTCTTC

v_gene: TRBV4-1
abundance: -
len: 15
j_gene: TRBJ1-1
d_gene: -
CDR3aa: CASSQDWRGLGRAFF
CDR3nt: TGCGCCAGCAGCCAAGACTGGAGGGGATTAGGTAGAGCTTTCTTT

v_gene: TRBV9
abundance: -
len: 13
j_gene: TRBJ2-6
d_gene: -
CDR3aa: CASSPRWANVLTF
CDR3nt: TGTGCCAGCAGCCCCAGGTGGGCCAACGTCCTGACTTTC

v_gene: TRBV19
abundance: -
len: 17
j_gene: TRBJ1-2
d_gene: -
CDR3aa: CASSIVLAERSNYGYTF
CDR3nt: TGTGCCAGTAGTATCGTACTGGCGGAACGGAGTAACTATGGCTACACCTTC

v_gene: TRBV4-2
abundance: few
len: 15
j_gene: TRBJ2-1
d_gene: TRBD2
CDR3aa: CASSQEGTSQNEQFF
CDR3nt: TGTGCCAGCAGCCAAGAGGGGACTAGCCAGAATGAGCAGTTCTTC

v_gene: TRBV5-4
abundance: -
len: 15
j_gene: TRBJ2-5
d_gene: TRBD2
CDR3aa: CASSAGLAGQETQYF
CDR3nt: TGTGCCAGCAGCGCGGGACTAGCGGGACAAGAGACCCAGTACTTC

v_gene: TRBV2
abundance: -
len: 14
j_gene: TRBJ2-7
d_gene: TRBD1
CDR3aa: CASGYRTGPYEQYF
CDR3nt: TGTGCCAGCGGATATCGGACAGGCCCCTACGAGCAGTACTTC

v_gene: TRBV19
abundance: -
len: 15
j_gene: TRBJ1-1
d_gene: -
CDR3aa: CATLQTGVTNTEAFF
CDR3nt: TGTGCCACCCTGCAGACGGGGGTGACGAACACTGAAGCTTTCTTT

v_gene: TRBV6-5
abundance: -
len: 15
j_gene: TRBJ1-6
d_gene: TRBD1
CDR3aa: CASSSTRQGLSPLHF
CDR3nt: TGTGCCAGCAGCAGCACTCGACAGGGATTGTCACCCCTCCACTTT

v_gene: TRBV10-3
abundance: once
len: 13
j_gene: TRBJ1-2
d_gene: -
CDR3aa: CAISEAGQGGYTF
CDR3nt: TGTGCCATCAGTGAGGCGGGGCAGGGTGGCTACACCTTC

v_gene: TRBV29-1
abundance: -
len: 13
j_gene: TRBJ2-7
d_gene: TRBD1
CDR3aa: CSVDAPDRAEQYF
CDR3nt: TGCAGCGTTGACGCCCCGGACAGGGCCGAGCAGTACTTC

v_gene: TRBV7-2
abundance: -
len: 15
j_gene: TRBJ2-2
d_gene: TRBD2
CDR3aa: CASSPPAGGLWELFF
CDR3nt: TGTGCCAGCAGCCCCCCAGCGGGAGGGCTCTGGGAGCTGTTTTTT

v_gene: TRBV12-3/TRBV12-4
abundance: -
len: 13
j_gene: TRBJ1-1
d_gene: -
CDR3aa: CASSITGNTEAFF
CDR3nt: TGTGCCAGCAGTATAACAGGAAACACTGAAGCTTTCTTT

v_gene: TRBV24-1
abundance: -
len: 15
j_gene: TRBJ2-5
d_gene: TRBD1
CDR3aa: CATSENRDRQETQYF
CDR3nt: TGTGCCACCAGTGAGAACCGGGACAGGCAAGAGACCCAGTACTTC

v_gene: TRBV11-3
abundance: once
len: 15
j_gene: TRBJ1-5
d_gene: TRBD1
CDR3aa: CASSAGGISNQPQHF
CDR3nt: TGTGCCAGCAGCGCAGGGGGTATAAGCAATCAGCCCCAGCATTTT

v_gene: TRBV3-1/TRBV3-2
abundance: -
len: 12
j_gene: TRBJ1-4
d_gene: -
CDR3aa: CASSQDIRKLFF
CDR3nt: TGTGCCAGCAGCCAAGATATCCGAAAACTGTTTTTT

v_gene: TRBV5-6
abundance: few
len: 14
j_gene: TRBJ1-2
d_gene: TRBD1
CDR3aa: CASSPDRGGYGYTF
CDR3nt: TGTGCCAGCAGCCCGGACAGGGGGGGCTATGGCTACACCTTC

v_gene: TRBV6-6
abundance: once
len: 15
j_gene: TRBJ1-4
d_gene: -
CDR3aa: CASSYGTVLNEKLFF
CDR3nt: TGTGCCAGCAGTTACGGAACAGTCCTTAATGAAAAACTGTTTTTT

v_gene: TRBV6-6
abundance: -
len: 14
j_gene: TRBJ2-7
d_gene: -
CDR3aa: CASSYETSFYEQYF
CDR3nt: TGTGCCAGCAGTTACGAGACTAGTTTCTACGAGCAGTACTTC

v_gene: TRBV23-1
abundance: -
len: 19
j_gene: TRBJ1-1
d_gene: -
CDR3aa: CASSLYDSGVGATNTEAFF
CDR3nt: TGCGCCAGCAGTCTATACGATTCGGGTGTAGGGGCCACGAACACTGAAGCTTTCTTT

v_gene: TRBV19
abundance: -
len: 14
j_gene: TRBJ1-5
d_gene: TRBD1
CDR3aa: CASSIRQGDQPQHF
CDR3nt: TGTGCCAGTAGTATACGACAGGGCGACCAGCCCCAGCATTTT

v_gene: TRBV6-5
abundance: once
len: 14
j_gene: TRBJ1-2
d_gene: TRBD1
CDR3aa: CASNRDRSNYGYTF
CDR3nt: TGTGCCAGCAATCGGGACAGATCTAACTATGGCTACACCTTC

v_gene: TRBV6-5
abundance: -
len: 15
j_gene: TRBJ2-6
d_gene: -
CDR3aa: CASSHRVSGANVLTF
CDR3nt: TGTGCCAGCAGCCACAGGGTCTCTGGGGCCAACGTCCTGACTTTC

v_gene: TRBV10-3
abundance: few
len: 13
j_gene: TRBJ2-2
d_gene: -
CDR3aa: CAIRRQHTGELFF
CDR3nt: TGTGCCATCAGGAGACAGCACACCGGGGAGCTGTTTTTT

v_gene: TRBV18
abundance: -
len: 13
j_gene: TRBJ1-1
d_gene: -
CDR3aa: CASSVQGGTEAFF
CDR3nt: TGTGCCAGCTCAGTACAAGGGGGCACTGAAGCTTTCTTT

v_gene: TRBV6-5
abundance: -
len: 13
j_gene: TRBJ1-2
d_gene: TRBD1
CDR3aa: CASNVQGAWGYTF
CDR3nt: TGTGCCAGCAATGTACAGGGGGCGTGGGGCTACACCTTC

v_gene: TRBV4-1
abundance: -
len: 16
j_gene: TRBJ2-5
d_gene: -
CDR3aa: CASSQEGWAGPETQYF
CDR3nt: TGCGCCAGCAGCCAAGAAGGGTGGGCAGGGCCGGAGACCCAGTACTTC

v_gene: TRBV5-1
abundance: -
len: 15
j_gene: TRBJ2-1
d_gene: TRBD1
CDR3aa: CASNPGRGRGNEQFF
CDR3nt: TGCGCCAGCAACCCGGGCAGGGGGCGCGGAAATGAGCAGTTCTTC